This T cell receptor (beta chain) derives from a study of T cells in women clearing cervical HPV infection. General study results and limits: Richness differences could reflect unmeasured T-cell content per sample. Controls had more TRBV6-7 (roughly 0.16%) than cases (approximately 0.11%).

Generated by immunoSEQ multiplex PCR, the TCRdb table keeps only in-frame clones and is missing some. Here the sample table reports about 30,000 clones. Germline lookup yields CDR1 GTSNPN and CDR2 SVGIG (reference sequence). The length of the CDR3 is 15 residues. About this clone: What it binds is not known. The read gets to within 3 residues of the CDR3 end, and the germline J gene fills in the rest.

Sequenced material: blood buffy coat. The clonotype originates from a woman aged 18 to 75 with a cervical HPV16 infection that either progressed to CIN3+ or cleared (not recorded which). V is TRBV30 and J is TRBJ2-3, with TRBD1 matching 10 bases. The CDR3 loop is CAWSVRGQGWQPQYF. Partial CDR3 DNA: TGTGCCTGGAGTGTAAGGGGACAGGGGTGGCAGCCG.